The TCR beta chain described here comes from a study of blood T cell repertoires in COVID-19. Across the study: Italy, Spain and the United States were the sources of the convalescent and acute COVID-19 samples.

This clone was recorded once. The protocol was immunoSEQ multiplex PCR, while the TCRdb copy is restricted to in-frame clones and leaves out a portion. The sample comprises around 40,000 clones, approximately 90% of which are singletons, and around 6.2% rests with the top ten. The CDR3 length is 16 residues. Between the trimmed V and J ends, which lost 2 bases and 0 bases, there was a span of 12 bases. Germline V gene data show CDR1 as SGHRS and CDR2 as YFSETQ. This clonotype originated in a human donor in a cohort sampled during active COVID-19. This sequence joins TRBV5-1 and TRBJ2-1, with D perhaps TRBD2 (5 bases). The sample was peripheral blood. This CDR3 is CASSFSPSSSYNEQFF. CDR3 coding DNA: TGCGCCAGCAGCTTCAGTCCTAGCTCCTCCTACAATGAGCAGTTCTTC.